The 32 T cell receptor beta chains listed next were all sequenced from one sample in a study of T cell changes during pregnancy in multiple sclerosis. Here immunoSEQ multiplex PCR was the method, and the copy in TCRdb shows in-frame clones only, minus some. In the table there are around 47,000 clones, almost 95% of which are singletons. The sequences come from CD8+ T cells from peripheral blood mononuclear cells, collected in the first trimester of pregnancy. These receptors all stem from a female donor with multiple sclerosis, enrolled in a pregnancy study.

The rearrangement uses TRBV28 and TRBJ1-1, with a weak D call TRBD1 (5 bases). The germline gives CDR1 MDHEN, CDR2 SYDVKM. With 8 bases removed from V and 5 bases from J, the gap between germline ends came to 18 bases. The CDR3 is 14 residues long. The CDR3 nucleotides read TGTGCCAGCCTCCGACGGGGGGAACGGACTGAAGCTTTCTTT. Translated: CASLRRGERTEAFF.

This chain connects TRBV7-3 to TRBJ2-5; 13 nucleotides line up with TRBD2. The CDR3 covers 16 residues. The germline gives CDR1 SGHTA, CDR2 FQGTGA. V gave up 4 bases and J gave up 4 bases; unmatched junction bases: 6. The DNA of the CDR3 is TGTGCCAGCAGCTCAACTAGCGGGGGGGCCGGAGAGACCCAGTACTTC. The encoded protein is CASSSTSGGAGETQYF.

This sequence joins TRBV28 and TRBJ2-1, with TRBD1 as a possible D gene (6 bases). CDR1 and CDR2 (germline): MDHEN, SYDVKM. The germline V and J ends were trimmed by 5 bases and 3 bases, with 11 bases remaining between them. The CDR3 contains 14 residues. For the CDR3, the DNA is TGTGCCAGCAGTCCCGACAGGAGCTACAATGAGCAGTTCTTC. Amino acid sequence: CASSPDRSYNEQFF.

This clone was counted once. The chain links TRBV6-6 to TRBJ2-3, with D possibly being TRBD2 (7 bases). The CDR3 covers 16 residues. Germline values: CDR1 MNHNY, CDR2 SVGAGI (reference sequence). Deletions cut 2 bases from V and 5 bases from J, with 17 bases between. CDR3 region: CASSYRGGAAGDTQYF. The CDR3 bases are TGTGCCAGCAGTTACCGAGGGGGGGCCGCAGGAGATACGCAGTATTTT.

The chain carries TRBV5-4 and TRBJ2-6; possibly TRBD1 for D (5 bases). The V and J ends lost 4 bases and 0 bases respectively, with 11 bases between them. This CDR3 contains 16 residues. CDR1 is SGHNT, CDR2 YYREEE, per germline (reference sequence). The CDR3 sequence is CASSLLQDSGANVLTF. The CDR3 nucleotides read TGTGCCAGCAGCCTCCTACAGGACTCTGGGGCCAACGTCCTGACTTTC.

There are a few counts of this clone. This rearrangement joins TRBV28 to TRBJ2-1; perhaps TRBD2 as D (7 bases). The length of the CDR3 is 16 residues. V dropped 6 bases and J dropped 2 bases, with 17 bases sitting between them. Germline loops: CDR1 MDHEN, CDR2 SYDVKM. The CDR3 spells CASSTLQRDTYNEQFF. The CDR3 DNA is TGTGCCAGCAGCACCTTGCAGCGGGACACCTACAATGAGCAGTTCTTC.

The gene calls are TRBV13 and TRBJ2-1; TRBD1 matches at 7 bases. V lost 6 bases and J lost 4; bases outside the gene matches: 9. The germline V gene encodes CDR1 PRHDT and CDR2 FYEKMQ (reference sequence). CDR3 size: 15 residues. DNA for the CDR3: TGTGCCAGCAGTCCCCAGGGGGTTCAATACAATGAGCAGTTCTTC. This translates into CASSPQGVQYNEQFF.

This rearrangement joins TRBV5-1 to TRBJ2-7; tentative D call: TRBD1 (6 bases). CDR3 length equals 16 residues. The germline V gene encodes CDR1 SGHRS and CDR2 YFSETQ. Trimming removed 2 bases at V and 0 bases at J, with 15 bases between. CDR3 nucleotide sequence: TGCGCCAGCAGCTTAACGCAGGGGACACTCTCCTACGAGCAGTACTTC. Encoded protein: CASSLTQGTLSYEQYF.

The chain couples TRBV25-1 to TRBJ2-5; TRBD1 aligns across 8 bases. This CDR3 spans 17 amino acids. The germline V gene has CDR1 MGHDK and CDR2 SYGVNS. The trim removed 1 base at V and 2 bases at J, leaving 9 bases unmatched. CDR3 DNA: TGTGCCAGCAGTGAATTGGGCAGGGGGCAGAAACAAGAGACCCAGTACTTC. The encoded protein is CASSELGRGQKQETQYF.

This chain connects TRBV10-3 to TRBJ1-1; 8 nucleotides align to TRBD1. Germline lookup yields CDR1 ENHRY and CDR2 SYGVKD. The V and J ends lost 10 bases and 5 bases, in that order; junction bases with no gene match: 9. The CDR3 covers 13 residues. The CDR3 nucleotides read TGTGCCACCGGACAGGGATTGGTTACTGAAGCTTTCTTT. Translating gives CATGQGLVTEAFF.

The chain couples TRBV7-3 to TRBJ2-1; 9 nucleotides match TRBD2. CDR1 is SGHTA and CDR2 is FQGTGA in the germline V gene. V was clipped by 2 bases and J by 7 bases; unmatched bases: 6. The length of the CDR3 is 15 residues. This chain's CDR3 is CASSLLAGRGNEQFF. As DNA, the CDR3 is TGTGCCAGCAGCTTACTAGCGGGGAGGGGAAATGAGCAGTTCTTC.

This chain joins TRBV27 and TRBJ2-1; D gene unclear. V lost 10 bases, J lost 2 bases, and 15 bases lay in between. The CDR3 covers 14 residues. Germline V CDR1 and CDR2: MNHEY, SMNVEV (reference sequence). CDR3 coding DNA: TGTGCCACCAGGCGATTCGTGCCCTACAATGAGCAGTTCTTC. It yields the protein CATRRFVPYNEQFF.

This chain uses TRBV2 with TRBJ2-2; 10 nucleotides match TRBD1. Germline-derived CDR1 and CDR2 are SNHLY and FYNNEI. The CDR3 extends over 16 amino acids. V was pared by 6 bases and J by 7 bases, with 11 bases of the junction left unmatched. CDR3 in amino acids: CASSDDGTGVDGELFF. CDR3 bases: TGTGCCAGCAGCGACGATGGGACAGGGGTAGACGGGGAGCTGTTTTTT.

The chain couples TRBV4-3 to TRBJ2-3; 11 bases align to TRBD2. The trim removed 1 base at V and 4 bases at J, leaving 4 bases unmatched. Germline CDR1 is LGHNA and CDR2 is YSLEER. The CDR3 runs 16 residues. CDR3 region: CASSQGLAGPPDTQYF. The CDR3 DNA reads as TGCGCCAGCAGCCAAGGACTAGCGGGGCCTCCAGATACGCAGTATTTT.

The rearrangement joins TRBV7-2 to TRBJ1-2, with TRBD1 matching over 7 bases. Germline V CDR1 and CDR2: SGHTA, FQGNSA. This CDR3 has 14 amino acids. The trim removed 5 bases at V and 6 bases at J, leaving 9 bases unmatched. CDR3 nucleotides: TGTGCCAGCAGCAACCTACAGGGGAGTCATGGCTACACCTTC. It yields the protein CASSNLQGSHGYTF.

The V gene is TRBV14, the J gene TRBJ2-1, with 8 nucleotides matching TRBD2. V lost 5 bases and J lost 2; bases outside the gene matches: 5. CDR1 and CDR2 (germline): SGHDN, FVKESK. The CDR3 covers 15 residues. The CDR3, as DNA: TGTGCCAGCAGCGACCTAGCGGGCACCTACAATGAGCAGTTCTTC. It is translated as CASSDLAGTYNEQFF.

The chain combines TRBV6-1 with TRBJ2-1; TRBD2 might be the D (5 bases). Trimming shortened V by 1 base and J by 10 bases, and 17 bases separated the two germline ends. Looked up from germline, CDR1 is MNHNS and CDR2 is SASEGT. The CDR3 has 15 residues. The CDR3 coding sequence is TGTGCCAGCAGTGAAGAGGTCGGACTCCTAAACGAGCAGTTCTTC. Encoded protein: CASSEEVGLLNEQFF.

The chain joins TRBV27 to TRBJ2-1; 11 bases fit TRBD2. The junction had 3 bases not matched to a gene; V was cut back by 4 bases and J by 4 bases. Germline CDR1 and CDR2: MNHEY and SMNVEV (reference sequence). CDR3 length: 15 residues. The CDR3 DNA follows: TGTGCCAGCAGTTCCGGGACTAGCGGTTACAATGAGCAGTTCTTC. This gives the protein CASSSGTSGYNEQFF.

The rearrangement joins TRBV18 to TRBJ2-7, with 8 bases matching TRBD1. The CDR3 is made up of 15 amino acids. After removal of 3 bases from V and 6 bases from J, the junction contained 10 bases not matched to a gene. Germline V gene lookup returns CDR1 KGHSH and CDR2 LQKENI. CDR3 DNA: TGTGCCAGCTCACCCCCGGACAGGGAGTCGATCGAGCAGTACTTC. This sequence encodes CASSPPDRESIEQYF.

The gene calls are TRBV9 and TRBJ1-2; D not resolved. This CDR3 is built from 12 residues. V lost 9 bases, J lost 7 bases, and 16 bases lay in between. The germline gives CDR1 SGDLS, CDR2 YYNGEE. CDR3 sequence (DNA): TGTGCCACTGTGCGTGATTACTTTGGCTACACCTTC. This codes for CATVRDYFGYTF.

The J gene is TRBJ2-7, the V gene TRBV28, with TRBD1 matching 7 bases. CDR3 length: 16 residues. Germline lookup yields CDR1 MDHEN and CDR2 SYDVKM. Trimming took 3 bases from V and 2 from J; bases not matched to a gene: 10. The CDR3 is CASSFGSGQSTYEQYF. In DNA form, the CDR3 reads TGTGCCAGCAGTTTCGGTTCGGGACAGTCGACCTACGAGCAGTACTTC.

CDR3 bases: TGTGCCAGCGGGGGGACTGCCCACCTAGATACGCAGTATTTT. Protein: CASGGTAHLDTQYF. The rearrangement joins TRBV27 to TRBJ2-3; perhaps TRBD2 as D (6 bases). From germline, CDR1 is MNHEY and CDR2 SMNVEV (reference sequence). Deletions cut 8 bases from V and 5 bases from J, with 17 bases between. The CDR3 spans 14 residues.

CDR3 loop: CASSPTGGADYGYTF. For the CDR3, the DNA is TGTGCCAGCAGTCCCACCGGCGGGGCGGACTATGGCTACACCTTC. The V gene is TRBV6-4, the J gene TRBJ1-2, with D possibly TRBD1 on 5 matching bases. This CDR3 is built from 15 residues. CDR1 is MRHNA, CDR2 SNTAGT, per germline. V dropped 5 bases and J dropped 3 bases, with 16 bases sitting between them.

The V call is TRBV29-1, the J call TRBJ2-5; 13 bases map to TRBD2. The trim removed 7 bases at V and 3 bases at J, leaving 5 bases unmatched. The V gene's germline CDR1 is SQVTM and CDR2 ANQGSEA. This CDR3 spans 14 amino acids. The CDR3 spells CSATSGGGKETQYF. CDR3 coding DNA: TGCAGCGCCACTAGCGGGGGGGGCAAAGAGACCCAGTACTTC. The complete variable domain, with remaining parts taken from reference TRBV29-1 and TRBJ2-5, reads SAVISQKPSRDICQRGTSLTIQCQVDSQVTMMFWYRQQPGQSLTLIATANQGSEATYESGFVIDKFPISRPNLTFSTLTVSNMSPEDSSIYLCSATSGGGKETQYFGPGTRLLVL.

The chain uses TRBV21-1 and TRBJ2-1; the table's D call of TRBD2 was not tested on the DNA. TRBV21-1 is noted as a pseudogene. This CDR3 has 16 residues. CDR3 residues: CASSLLLAGVGNEQFF. Here the CDR3 DNA reads TGTGCCAGCAGCCTTCTATTAGCGGGGGTTGGTAATGAGCAGTTCTTC.

This clone was seen a single time. V usage is TRBV11-2 and J usage is TRBJ2-3; D is unresolved. Trimming took off 10 bases at V and 0 bases at J, with 8 bases between the two ends. The CDR3 totals 12 residues. The V gene's germline CDR1 is SGHAT and CDR2 FQNNGV. The CDR3 region has the DNA TGTGCCAATTTGAGAAGCACAGATACGCAGTATTTT. Translating gives CANLRSTDTQYF.

This clone has more than one count but fewer than ten. The gene calls are TRBV6-5 and TRBJ1-2; 8 bases are a match to TRBD1. Germline values: CDR1 MNHEY, CDR2 SVGAGI. The CDR3 is 14 amino acids. After removal of 5 bases from V and 4 bases from J, the junction contained 6 bases not matched to a gene. The CDR3 bases are TGTGCCAGCAGTGCTGGGGGGACAGGCTATGGCTACACCTTC. Its translation is CASSAGGTGYGYTF.

V usage is TRBV27 and J usage is TRBJ2-1; perhaps TRBD2 as D (6 bases). The V gene lost 8 bases and the J gene lost 3 bases, with 14 bases spanning the gap. CDR1 and CDR2 from the germline V gene are MNHEY and SMNVEV (reference sequence). CDR3 length: 14 residues. CDR3 residues: CASWSGGNYNEQFF. The DNA of the CDR3 is TGTGCCAGCTGGAGCGGCGGGAACTACAATGAGCAGTTCTTC.

CDR3 in amino acids: CASSIVGGEAFF. For the CDR3, the DNA is TGTGCCAGTAGTATAGTGGGGGGTGAAGCTTTCTTT. The chain links TRBV19 to TRBJ1-1; D is perhaps TRBD1 (5 bases). This CDR3 is 12 amino acids long. CDR1 LNHDA and CDR2 SQIVND come from the germline V gene (reference sequence). Trimming removed 1 base from V and 7 bases from J, with 7 bases in between.

The chain couples TRBV11-2 to TRBJ2-1, with a weak D call TRBD2 (5 bases). The V end lost 4 bases, the J end lost 4 bases, and 8 bases lay between the germline ends. Germline V gene sequence: CDR1 SGHAT, CDR2 FQNNGV. CDR3 size: 13 residues. The CDR3 region has the DNA TGTGCCAGCAGCTCGGGAAGTTACAATGAGCAGTTCTTC. This sequence encodes CASSSGSYNEQFF.

This sequence joins TRBV27 and TRBJ1-4; no definite D call. The CDR3 consists of 15 residues. Germline CDR1 is MNHEY and CDR2 is SMNVEV (reference sequence). V lost 4 bases, J lost 6 bases, and 15 bases lay in between. CDR3 protein: CASSSQPPDYEKLFF. CDR3 in DNA: TGTGCCAGCAGTTCACAGCCGCCCGATTATGAAAAACTGTTTTTT.

In this sample, this clone turned up once. The J gene is TRBJ2-3, the V gene TRBV11-2; possibly TRBD2 for D (6 bases). CDR1 SGHAT and CDR2 FQNNGV come from the germline V gene. V gave up 5 bases and J gave up 1 base, with 13 bases separating them. The CDR3 is made up of 15 amino acids. The CDR3 here is CASSPWDFGTDTQYF. Written as DNA, the CDR3 is TGTGCCAGCAGCCCGTGGGACTTTGGCACAGATACGCAGTATTTT.